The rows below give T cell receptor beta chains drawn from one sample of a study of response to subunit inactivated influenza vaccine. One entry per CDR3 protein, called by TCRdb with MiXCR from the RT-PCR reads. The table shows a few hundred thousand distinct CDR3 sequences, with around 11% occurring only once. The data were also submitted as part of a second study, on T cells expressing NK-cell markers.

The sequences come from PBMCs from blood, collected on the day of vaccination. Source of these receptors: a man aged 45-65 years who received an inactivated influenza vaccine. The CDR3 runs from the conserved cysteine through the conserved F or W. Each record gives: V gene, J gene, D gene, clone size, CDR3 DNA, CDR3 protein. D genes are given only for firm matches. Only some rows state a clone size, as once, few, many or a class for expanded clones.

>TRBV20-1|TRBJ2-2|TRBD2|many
TGCAGTGCTAGAGCGAGCGGGGGGACGAACACCGGGGAGCTGTTTTTT
CSARASGGTNTGELFF
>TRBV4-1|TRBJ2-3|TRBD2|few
TGCGCCAGCAGCCAAGAGGCCCCGGGACTAGCGGGTGGATGGCAGTATTTT
CASSQEAPGLAGGWQYF
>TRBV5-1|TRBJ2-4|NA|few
TGCGCCAGCAGCTTGGAGGCGGAGGCAGCCGGAAACATTCAGTACTTC
CASSLEAEAAGNIQYF
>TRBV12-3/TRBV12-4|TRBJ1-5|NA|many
TGTGCCAGCAGTCCACGGCTAGCAAATCAGCCCCAGCATTTT
CASSPRLANQPQHF
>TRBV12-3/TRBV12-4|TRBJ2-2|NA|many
TGTGCCAGCAGTTTCCGGGCCACCGGGGAGCTGTTTTTT
CASSFRATGELFF
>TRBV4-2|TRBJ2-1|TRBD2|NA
TGTGCCAGCAGCCAAGTAGGAGGACTAGCGGGGGCCTACAATGAGCAGTTCTTC
CASSQVGGLAGAYNEQFF
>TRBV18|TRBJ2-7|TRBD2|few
TGTGCCAGCTCACCAACCAGCGGGATTGGGGTTCGGCACGAGCAGTACTTC
CASSPTSGIGVRHEQYF
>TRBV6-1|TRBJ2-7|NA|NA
TGTGCCAGCAGTGAAGCGGGGCCAGTCTACGAGCAGTACTTC
CASSEAGPVYEQYF
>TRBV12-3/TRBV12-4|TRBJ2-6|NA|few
TGTGCCAGCAGTTTAGTTCGCTCTGGGGCCAACGTCCTGACTTTC
CASSLVRSGANVLTF
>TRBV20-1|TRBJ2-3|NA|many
TGCAGTGCTAGAATCCCGGGGGTCACAGATACGCAGTATTTT
CSARIPGVTDTQYF
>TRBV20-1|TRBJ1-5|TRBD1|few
TGCAGTGCTACCCGACAGGGCTTTTCCTTTCAGCCCCAGCATTTT
CSATRQGFSFQPQHF
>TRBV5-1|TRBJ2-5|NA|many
TGCGCCAGCAGCTGGGCACCGACAGGACACCAAGAGACCCAGTACTTC
CASSWAPTGHQETQYF
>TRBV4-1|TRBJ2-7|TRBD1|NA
TGCGCCAGCAGCCAACCAGGGACAGGCAATCGCGAGCAGTACTTC
CASSQPGTGNREQYF
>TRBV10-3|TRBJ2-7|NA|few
TGTGCCATCAGCCCAAGTGACAGAATGGACTACGAGCAGTACTTC
CAISPSDRMDYEQYF
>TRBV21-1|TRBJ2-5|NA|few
TGTGCCAGCAGCAAAGACAGGGCCCTTACCCAGTACTTC
CASSKDRALTQYF
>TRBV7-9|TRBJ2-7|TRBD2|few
TGTGCCAGCAGCGGGGGACTAGCGGACGAGCAGTACTTC
CASSGGLADEQYF
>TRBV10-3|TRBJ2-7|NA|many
TGTGCCATCTCACCCTCCTACGAGCAGTACTTC
CAISPSYEQYF
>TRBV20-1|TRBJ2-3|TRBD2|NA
TGCAGTGCCCCCGGGGACCGTCCGGGACTAGCGGGGGGACTCACAGATACGCAGTATTTT
CSAPGDRPGLAGGLTDTQYF
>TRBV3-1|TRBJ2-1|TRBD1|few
TGTGCCAGCAGCTCCGGGACAGGATATTCGAGGGTGCAGTTCTTC
CASSSGTGYSRVQFF
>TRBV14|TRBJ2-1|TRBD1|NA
TGTGCCAGCAGCCAAGGGACAGGGGGCCCCTTGAGCTCCTACAATGAGCAGTTCTTC
CASSQGTGGPLSSYNEQFF
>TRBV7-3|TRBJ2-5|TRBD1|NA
TGTGCCAGCAGCCCAGAGACAGGGCAGTCAGAGACCCAGTACTTC
CASSPETGQSETQYF
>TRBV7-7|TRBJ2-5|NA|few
TGTGCCAGCAGCCGGGGGCTAGCGGATGAAGAGACCCAGTACTTC
CASSRGLADEETQYF